The 23 T cell receptor beta chains given below trace back to one sample, sequenced in a study of molecular identifiers for immune sequencing clone quantification. TCRdb itself ran the PCR reads through MiXCR, one entry per CDR3 protein. This sample has a few hundred thousand distinct CDR3 sequences, with roughly a quarter found just once. Sequenced sample: naive CD8+ T cells from blood, with Jurkat cell RNA spiked in. Subset in this sample: FACS-sorted CD8+CD4-CCR7+CD45RA+ naive T cells. Receptors originate from a human donor in good health. Some libraries in this study had Jurkat cell RNA spiked in.

This clonotype was detected a few times. CDR3 in amino acids: CATSDEQGPYNEQFF. DNA for the CDR3: TGTGCCACCAGTGATGAACAGGGGCCCTACAATGAGCAGTTCTTC. The gene calls are TRBV24-1 and TRBJ2-1; 7 bases fit TRBD1. After removal of 3 bases from V and 2 bases from J, the junction contained 3 bases not matched to a gene. Per the germline V gene, CDR1 is KGHDR and CDR2 is SFDVKD. CDR3 size: 15 residues.

A word on this clonotype: Germline is not matched at one junction end, which may reflect a read error. V usage is TRBV5-4 and J usage is TRBJ1-1; TRBD1 matches 7 bases. Per germline, CDR1 SGHNT and CDR2 YYREEE (reference sequence). The CDR3 loop spans 15 amino acids. CDR3 loop: CVSSLDGTANTEAFF. Here the CDR3 DNA reads TGTGTCAGCAGCTTGGACGGGACAGCGAACACTGAAGCTTTCTTT. Looking up the rest from reference TRBV5-4 and TRBJ1-1 gives the full variable domain: ETGVTQSPTHLIKTRGQQVTLRCSSQSGHNTVSWYQQALGQGPQFIFQYYREEENGRGNFPPRFSGLQFPNYSSELNVNALELDDSALYLCVSSLDGTANTEAFFGQGTRLTVV.

Regarding this clonotype: Possible read error: a much larger clone is one base away. This chain links TRBV6-5 with TRBJ2-7, with TRBD1 matching over 9 bases. The CDR3 spans 13 residues. Germline V gene data show CDR1 as MNHEY and CDR2 as SVGAGI. The CDR3 nucleotides read TGTGCCAGCAGTACAGGGGGCGGGTACGAGCGGTACTTC. Translation gives CASSTGGGYERYF.

Turning to this clonotype: With a much larger clone just one base away, this may be a read error. The chain has TRBV11-2 and TRBJ2-1, with 11 nucleotides matching TRBD2. Losses at the gene ends were 11 bases for V and 4 bases for J; bases not matched to a gene: 7. Germline V lookup: CDR1 SGHAT, CDR2 FQNNGV. CDR3 length: 14 amino acids. Here the CDR3 DNA reads TGTGCCCGCGGGGGACTAGCGGATTACAATGAGCAGTTCTTC. Its translation is CARGGLADYNEQFF.

This clonotype was seen a few times. V and J are TRBV9 and TRBJ1-1, with D perhaps matching TRBD1 (6 bases). The CDR3 covers 14 residues. In germline, CDR1 is SGDLS, CDR2 YYNGEE. Trimming removed 4 bases from V and 5 bases from J, with 15 bases in between. CDR3: CASSLRGGATEAFF. For the CDR3, the DNA is TGTGCCAGCAGCCTCCGAGGGGGGGCAACTGAAGCTTTCTTT.

Details on this clonotype: A much larger clone is a single base away; this may be a read error. The CDR3 does not close with the conserved phenylalanine or tryptophan, likely indicating a read error. The chain recombines TRBV7-2 with TRBJ2-3, with 10 bases matching TRBD2. The V and J ends lost 10 bases and 4 bases, in that order; junction bases with no gene match: 14. The germline V gene encodes CDR1 SGHTA and CDR2 FQGNSA. CDR3 length: 16 amino acids. The CDR3 coding sequence is TGTGCCACTGGGGGACTAGCGATAATGGGGGCAGATACGCAGTATTCT. It codes for CATGGLAIMGADTQYS.

This clonotype came up many times. The rearrangement uses TRBV5-1 and TRBJ2-5, with D hard to call. Per the germline V gene, CDR1 is SGHRS and CDR2 is YFSETQ. The V end lost 2 bases, the J end lost 1 base, and 9 bases lay between the germline ends. The CDR3 loop spans 14 amino acids. CDR3 sequence (DNA): TGCGCCAGCAGCTTACTGCCAGGCCAAGAGACCCAGTACTTC. Translation: CASSLLPGQETQYF.

The rearrangement uses TRBV6-5 and TRBJ2-1, with 9 bases identical to TRBD2. The CDR3 loop spans 15 amino acids. Trimming took 5 bases from V and 4 from J; bases not matched to a gene: 6. Germline lookup yields CDR1 MNHEY and CDR2 SVGAGI. The DNA for the CDR3 is TGTGCCAGCAGTACACTAGCGGGCGCTTACAATGAGCAGTTCTTC. It translates to CASSTLAGAYNEQFF.

Worth noting for this clonotype: A much bigger clone sits one base away, suggesting this may be a read error. The chain couples TRBV14 to TRBJ2-7; D not certain. The germline CDR1 and CDR2 sequences are SGHDN and FVKESK. The CDR3 has 12 amino acids. In DNA form, the CDR3 reads TGTGCCAGCGGCCACGTGTTCTACGAGCAGTACTTC. It encodes CASGHVFYEQYF.

This clonotype was recorded at least ten times. The chain uses TRBV20-1 and TRBJ2-7, with D unclear. Trimming stripped 5 bases from V and 0 bases from J, with 11 bases between. Germline loops: CDR1 DFQATT, CDR2 SNEGSKA (reference sequence). The CDR3 is 13 residues long. CDR3 protein: CSAERTVSYEQYF. Here the CDR3 DNA reads TGCAGTGCTGAGAGGACGGTCTCCTACGAGCAGTACTTC.

This clonotype was picked up many times. This chain connects TRBV20-1 to TRBJ2-7, with 11 bases matching TRBD2. CDR1 and CDR2 from the germline V gene are DFQATT and SNEGSKA (reference sequence). The CDR3 sequence is 17 residues long. V lost 0 bases and J lost 2; bases outside the gene matches: 9. The CDR3 loop reads CSAREASGGFYPYEQYF. As DNA, the CDR3 is TGCAGTGCTAGAGAGGCTAGCGGGGGGTTTTACCCCTACGAGCAGTACTTC.

The V gene is TRBV12-3 or TRBV12-4, the J gene TRBJ2-1; 8 bases are a match to TRBD2. V trimming: 5 bases; J trimming: 9 bases; junction bases outside the gene matches: 9. The CDR3 consists of 14 residues. The CDR3 spells CASSQGLVWSEQFF. The DNA of the CDR3 is TGTGCCAGCAGTCAGGGACTAGTATGGTCTGAGCAGTTCTTC.

About this clonotype: A much larger clone lies a single base off, so this may be a read error. This chain uses TRBV5-1 with TRBJ2-3, with 8 bases fitting TRBD1. The CDR3 covers 14 residues. The germline V gene encodes CDR1 SGHRS and CDR2 YFSETQ. The V and J ends lost 7 bases and 2 bases, in that order; junction bases with no gene match: 6. CDR3 in amino acids: CASGDRTSTDTQYF. In nucleotides, the CDR3 is TGCGCCAGCGGGGACAGGACCTCCACAGATACGCAGTATTTT. The variable domain in full, with the rest retrieved from reference TRBV5-1 and TRBJ2-3, is KAGVTQTPRYLIKTRGQQVTLSCSPISGHRSVSWYQQTPGQGLQFLFEYFSETQRNKGNFPGRFSGRQFSNSRSEMNVSTLELGDSALYLCASGDRTSTDTQYFGPGTRLTVL.

This clonotype was picked up many times. V is TRBV7-9 and J is TRBJ2-3, with unresolved D. V lost 3 bases, J lost 9 bases, and 10 bases lay in between. The CDR3 runs 12 residues. Germline V CDR1 and CDR2: SEHNR, FQNEAQ (reference sequence). The CDR3 here is CASSLLGKTQYF. The CDR3 DNA reads as TGTGCCAGCAGCTTGCTAGGTAAAACGCAGTATTTT. Full variable domain (rest looked up from reference TRBV7-9 and TRBJ2-3): DTGVSQNPRHKITKRGQNVTFRCDPISEHNRLYWYRQTLGQGPEFLTYFQNEAQLEKSRLLSDRFSAERPKGSFSTLEIQRTEQGDSAMYLCASSLLGKTQYFGPGTRLTVL.

This clonotype was counted many times. The rearrangement joins TRBV19 to TRBJ2-7, with 7 bases lining up with TRBD2. The trim removed 2 bases at V and 3 bases at J, leaving 1 base unmatched. CDR1 LNHDA and CDR2 SQIVND come from the germline V gene (reference sequence). CDR3 length: 13 residues. DNA of the CDR3: TGTGCCAGTAGTATAAGGGAGGGCTACGAGCAGTACTTC. Protein product: CASSIREGYEQYF.

This clonotype was detected many times. The V and J genes are TRBV30 and TRBJ1-2; no clear D. In germline, CDR1 is GTSNPN, CDR2 SVGIG (reference sequence). V lost 7 bases, J lost 4 bases, and 10 bases lay in between. CDR3 size: 11 residues. Here the CDR3 DNA reads TGTGCCTACTCACCGCCCTATGGCTACACCTTC. Its protein is CAYSPPYGYTF. Filled out from reference TRBV30 and TRBJ1-2, the complete variable domain reads SQTIHQWPATLVQPVGSPLSLECTVEGTSNPNLYWYRQAAGRGLQLLFYSVGIGQISSEVPQNLSASRPQDRQFILSSKKLLLSDSGFYLCAYSPPYGYTFGSGTRLTVV.

Concerning this clonotype: The junction departs from the called germline gene at one end, perhaps through a read error. The genes are TRBV7-9 and TRBJ2-7, with D perhaps matching TRBD1 (5 bases). Germline V gives CDR1 SEHNR, CDR2 FQNEAQ (reference sequence). CDR3 length: 13 residues. The CDR3 DNA reads as TGTGCCAGCTGCTTAGCCGTACAGGATGGGGAGTACTTC. As protein: CASCLAVQDGEYF.

The V and J genes are TRBV4-1 and TRBJ1-5; the match to TRBD1 covers 7 bases. V lost 3 bases and J lost 5; bases outside the gene matches: 7. The CDR3 loop spans 15 amino acids. Germline values: CDR1 MGHRA, CDR2 YSYEKL. CDR3 DNA sequence: TGCGCCAGCAGCCATGACTCAGGGGGTTATCAGCCCCAGCATTTT. It translates to CASSHDSGGYQPQHF.

In this sample, this clonotype turned up many times. V usage is TRBV6-1 and J usage is TRBJ2-1, with a weak D call TRBD1 (6 bases). V was pared by 5 bases and J by 7 bases, with 9 bases between. CDR3 length equals 12 residues. The germline V gene has CDR1 MNHNS and CDR2 SASEGT. CDR3 region: CASSKGGNEQFF. The CDR3 DNA sequence: TGTGCCAGCAGTAAAGGGGGAAATGAGCAGTTCTTC.

This clonotype has ten or more counts. The V and J genes are TRBV6-1 and TRBJ2-1; D gene uncertain. This CDR3 contains 15 residues. The germline CDR1 and CDR2 sequences are MNHNS and SASEGT. The V end lost 2 bases, the J end lost 8 bases, and 16 bases lay between the germline ends. The CDR3 spells CASSETTSVGDEQFF. Here the CDR3 DNA reads TGTGCCAGCAGTGAAACTACATCCGTGGGCGATGAGCAGTTCTTC.

Notes on this clonotype: A much more abundant neighbour one base away suggests this may be a read error. CDR3 nucleotide sequence: TGTGCCAGCAGCCGACAGTCTAGCATAGATACGCAGTATTTT. Translated, it gives CASSRQSSIDTQYF. This chain connects TRBV7-8 to TRBJ2-3; D could derive from TRBD1 or TRBD2 (5 bases each). CDR1 is SGHVS and CDR2 is FQNEAQ in the germline V gene. CDR3 length: 14 amino acids.

Points on this clonotype: A much larger clone is a single base away; this may be a read error. The chain joins TRBV29-1 to TRBJ1-1; D gene unclear. Germline values: CDR1 SQVTM, CDR2 ANQGSEA. The CDR3 totals 9 residues. DNA for the CDR3: TGCGGCGTTGGCACTGAAGCTTTCTTT. The encoded protein is CGVGTEAFF. Looking up the rest from reference TRBV29-1 and TRBJ1-1 gives the full variable domain: SAVISQKPSRDICQRGTSLTIQCQVDSQVTMMFWYRQQPGQSLTLIATANQGSEATYESGFVIDKFPISRPNLTFSTLTVSNMSPEDSSIYLCGVGTEAFFGQGTRLTVV.

This clonotype was detected only a few times. A read error is possible here, since a much larger clone lies one base away. The rearrangement links TRBV29-1 to TRBJ2-5; no clear D. Germline lookup yields CDR1 SQVTM and CDR2 ANQGSEA. There are 13 residues in the CDR3. The CDR3, as DNA: TGCAGCGTTGATCCGTTCGAACAAGAGCCCCAGTACTTC. This codes for CSVDPFEQEPQYF. The complete variable domain, with remaining parts taken from reference TRBV29-1 and TRBJ2-5, reads SAVISQKPSRDICQRGTSLTIQCQVDSQVTMMFWYRQQPGQSLTLIATANQGSEATYESGFVIDKFPISRPNLTFSTLTVSNMSPEDSSIYLCSVDPFEQEPQYFGPGTRLLVL.